This T cell receptor (beta chain) was found in a study of CD8 T cells in ankylosing spondylitis. V dropped 1 base and J dropped 5 bases, with 15 bases sitting between them. The CDR3 extends over 16 amino acids. The germline CDR1 and CDR2 sequences are MDHEN and SYDVKM. The sample holds a few counts of this clonotype. Antigen specificity is unknown. Findings and limits, study-wide: Those disease-linked clones were CD8+; they were also relatively rare in peripheral blood. Seemingly characteristic of ankylosing spondylitis blood was a TCR beta motif consisting of roughly 8 highly homologous variants.

TCRdb used MiXCR to reprocess the 5' RACE reads, holding one entry per CDR3 protein. The repertoire holds about 460,000 distinct CDR3 sequences, with roughly 5.2% as singletons. The V gene is TRBV28, the J gene TRBJ2-1; the D call may be TRBD1 or TRBD2 (5 bases each). The sample comprised blood, either unsorted or a sorted T cell fraction (not recorded which). This clonotype was sampled from a male donor with ankylosing spondylitis. CDR3 residues: CASSLFIVGGHNEQFF. In DNA, the CDR3 is TGTGCCAGCAGTTTATTTATCGTTGGGGGTCACAATGAGCAGTTCTTC.